The sequence of this T cell receptor beta chain was determined in a study of cytomegalovirus exposure and HLA in healthy donors (dated by TCRdb to the late 2010s). Study-wide context: An earlier analysis of a few hundred of the donors reported 250 to 350 Gb of sequence data and 90 million to 120 million unique TCR beta sequences obtained from approximately 180 million T cells. Rather than drawing on any new phenotypic data, the later analysis identified candidate immune exposures from TCR beta sequences and the way those sequences occurred across donors. HLA typing included class I and class II loci at four-digit resolution. The study combined high-throughput TCR immunosequencing, statistical association of individual TCRs with disease status, and machine learning to predict cytomegalovirus infection status. Donor age, sex, ethnicity and CMV serostatus were compiled alongside the repertoire data. Along with the approximately 620-subject first cohort, a separate validation cohort of over a hundred different subjects was used. An early release covering about 600 HLA-typed donors comprised around 300 gigabases of sequencing data and roughly 86 million unique TCR sequences. An earlier analysis of 587 of the donors used high-throughput TCR beta sequencing to judge whether each TCR beta V gene segment behaved as functional or pseudogenic. Because of strong linkage in the cohort, five DR-DQ haplotypes were treated as single units for association and clustering. Across about 370 genotyped donors of the cohort, an average of approximately 220,000 unique TCR beta nucleotide sequences per donor were sequenced, and roughly 17% of those sequences were non-productive. The T cell repertoires of several hundred subjects were profiled by immunosequencing and related to cytomegalovirus serostatus. The study aimed to test whether signatures of past pathogen exposure could be identified by cataloging public T cell receptors. Of the approximately 400 genotyped donors, over 70% fell in the genetic ancestry cluster associated with self-reported Caucasian donors. In a later genetic analysis, genome-wide SNP genotypes for about 65% of the 666 donors were used, and that subset was treated as a discovery cohort. Typing coverage differed by locus: A, B, C, DRB1 and DQB1 were typed in about 620-630 donors, DQA1 in about 560, DPA1 in some 610, and DPB1 in 400 to 480. In a later analysis, previously published TCR beta repertoires from 500 to 750 donors were re-analyzed and high-resolution HLA genotyping was added so that TCR occurrence patterns could be studied. All discovery cohort repertoires had been generated on a single sequencing platform.

The cohort was made up of approximately 700 healthy bone marrow donors. At the time of sampling, every cohort member was nominally healthy, though immune exposures that went unrecorded were likely present. The donor tested CMV seropositive and was one of the 289 seropositive cohort members. A peripheral blood sample was collected from each donor, and TCR beta sequencing was performed on peripheral blood mononuclear cells. Genomic DNA was extracted from the blood cell samples with the Qiagen DNeasy Blood Extraction Kit. Library preparation employed the immunoSEQ multiplex PCR assay. For the multiplex PCR, a mixture combining 60 forward primers for TCR Vbeta segments and 13 reverse primers for TCR Jbeta segments was used. A multiplex PCR assay on genomic DNA amplified the CDR3 region of rearranged TCR beta genes. The amplified TCR beta libraries were sequenced on the Illumina HiSeq System as 87-base-pair reads. In the original analysis: In a later analysis, some 80 million unique TCR beta chains were counted across the approximately 640 repertoires, and about 10 million of these chains were shared by at least two donors. Raw reads were error-corrected and collapsed into unique sequences by a nearest-neighbor algorithm in which closely related sequences were merged to remove PCR and sequencing errors. V, D and J gene segments were assigned by aligning CDR3 sequences to IMGT reference sequences. For a sequence to be retained, at least a six-nucleotide match to both a V gene segment and a J gene segment was required. A rearrangement counted as productive if the CDR3 had no stop codons and remained in frame with V and J, and every other rearrangement counted as non-productive. CDR3 was defined by IMGT convention, running from the second conserved V-encoded cysteine to the conserved J-encoded phenylalanine. The earlier analysis of some 540 of the donors excluded any sequence lacking an unambiguous match to a single V gene segment. In an earlier analysis of some 590 of the donors, a V segment was called functional when productive rearrangements were above 56.7%, and segregating when the standard deviation between donors exceeded 5%. To diagnose cytomegalovirus status from the catalog of TCR beta chain sequences, a statistical classification framework was built. A later analysis assigned V and J genes by comparing TCR nucleotide sequences with IMGT/GENE-DB human TR gene sequences. The TCRdist pipeline was used in a later analysis to assign CDR3 sequences and most-parsimonious VDJ recombination scenarios. In a later analysis, each TCR beta chain was defined by its CDR3 amino acid sequence together with its V-gene family, and reads without a unique V-gene family were excluded. To address suspected cross-contamination and a sequencing artifact, a later analysis removed over 500 highly shared, low-generation-probability nucleotide sequences. A later analysis calculated a clonal expansion index for each public chain from normalized within-repertoire ranks of inferred template counts. In a later analysis, generation probabilities were computed with a VDJ recombination model fitted to out-of-frame rearrangements, and the resulting probabilities were checked against IGoR. In a later analysis, hypergeometric tests were used to score TCR-TCR, TCR-HLA and TCR-CMV co-occurrence, with a repertoire-size bias correction applied to TCR pairs. In a later analysis, false discovery rates were estimated by permuting HLA or CMV assignments 20 times. In a later analysis, co-occurring TCRs were grouped with DBSCAN, and TCRdist sequence similarity was added when clustering was performed within HLA-allele-positive subsets. For co-occurrence clustering, repertoires with fewer than 30,000 or more than 120,000 public chains were excluded, along with about five repertoires with anomalous nucleotide sharing. TCRdb provides this immuneACCESS table in a form limited to in-frame rearrangements. Some clones are lacking; in checked studies, under half of them reflect an unresolved V gene, and why the rest are absent is not known. Clone size and V and J calls were adopted from that table, with D and trimming inferred from the DNA. The table for this sample lists roughly 97,000 clones; almost 80% of them were counted only once. The top ten hold 5.8% of the sample.

The paper's findings and limits, for the study overall: Cytomegalovirus status was reported to be diagnosed by the classifier with high specificity and sensitivity in both the original and validation cohorts. In a later analysis, the rate of TCR association differed among HLA loci, with DRB1 alleles having the most associated TCRs and HLA-C alleles having the fewest. Sequencing depth was assumed to be roughly uniform across donors in the presence/absence analyses, though that assumption may not hold. Linkage disequilibrium might explain the correlated functional status among segregating V segments, but an unknown experimental factor could not be ruled out. About 17 rarely observed V segments, including chromosome 9 orphons, were excluded from the earlier analysis of approximately 500 of the donors because counts were too low. Because HLA typing was unavailable for some donors at each locus, only the typed subset was used in association tests. A later analysis found that most CMV-associated TCR beta chains appeared HLA-restricted, with HLA associations seemingly driven largely by CMV exposure. Several of the top co-occurrence clusters appeared to be linked to parvovirus B19, influenza, CMV and Epstein-Barr virus, according to a later analysis. In this cohort, only TCR beta chains were sequenced, and detectable features were limited by the absence of alpha or paired-chain data. An association between a missense DCLRE1C variant and V-gene and J-gene trimming of TCR beta chains was found in a later genetic analysis and replicated in an independent cohort. A cluster of highly shared sequence variants was judged likely to be a technical artifact of the sequencing pipeline. According to the authors, the approach could potentially be generalized to other disease states and immunological phenotypes. A further reported finding was that TCR beta sequences accurately predicted the HLA-A and HLA-B alleles for most subjects in the first cohort. The study listed approximately 150 TCR beta chains as associated with cytomegalovirus. For the cohort, immune exposure information was limited to CMV serostatus. In a later analysis, HLA-associated TCR beta chains were found to be more clonally expanded and to have lower generation probabilities than equally common non-associated chains. In vitro tests confirmed that three of the cytomegalovirus-associated TCR beta chains recognize cytomegalovirus antigens. Most TCR sequences were observed very rarely across donors, whereas some public TCRs were present in many individuals. When HLA alleles, especially DR and DQ, strongly co-occurred, TCR associations were difficult to assign to individual alleles. Compared with the roughly 720-donor mean, donors in an Asian-associated ancestry cluster had fewer N-insertions in productive TCRs, according to a later genetic analysis. In an earlier analysis of some 500 of the donors, most TCR beta V segments were observed in productive rearrangements about 90% or about 30% of the time, broadly matching IMGT annotations. At a false discovery rate of 0.05, a later analysis linked 16,000 or so TCR beta sequences to specific HLA alleles. Because the 87-base-pair reads could not distinguish some IMGT-functional V segments, including TRBV6-2 and TRBV6-3, those segments were excluded.

On this clone: It has no known antigen specificity. No per-base quality is available; no much larger clone lies one base away.

The germline V gene (reference sequence) yields MNHNY for CDR1 and SVGAGI for CDR2. Relative to germline, V is missing 6 bases and J is missing 3 bases, with 6 bases of the junction outside any gene match. The CDR3 covers 15 residues, taking in both the cysteine and the phenylalanine. Just the 45-base CDR3 DNA is kept, in frame starting at base 1. The origin of this receptor is a man aged 60-69 years in good health and CMV-seropositive. Sequenced input: PBMCs. The receptor chain draws on TRBV6-6 and TRBJ2-3, with 10 middle bases fitting TRBD2. The DNA sequence is given as TGTGCCAGCAGATCGAAGCGGGGGGGGACAGATACGCAGTATTTT. The resulting protein is CASRSKRGGTDTQYF.